Listed below are T cell receptor beta chains from one sample, sequenced in a study of OX40 agonist ivuxolimab in advanced cancers. Data came from immunoSEQ multiplex PCR; TCRdb stores just in-frame clones and leaves some out. Among roughly 60,000 clones, about 91% were seen once, and the ten largest hold 3.5% to 4%. The material was CD4+ or CD8+ T cells sorted from blood, obtained in a trial of the OX40 agonist ivuxolimab. These receptors came from an adult with an advanced solid tumor such as melanoma, head and neck, liver or kidney cancer. CDR3s include the opening cysteine and the closing phenylalanine or tryptophan. A D gene is named only where the DNA matches it firmly. A row's size may be missing; if present it is once, few, many or a size class.

>TRBV28|TRBJ2-3|TRBD1|.
CASGTGRTDTQYF
TGTGCCAGCGGGACAGGGCGAACAGATACGCAGTATTTT
>TRBV13|TRBJ2-7|.|.
CASSAGTATEQYF
TGTGCCAGCAGCGCCGGGACGGCGACCGAGCAGTACTTC
>TRBV10-1|TRBJ2-1|TRBD1|.
CASSPTLDRGWLNEQFF
TGCGCCAGCAGCCCGACTCTCGACAGGGGATGGTTGAATGAGCAGTTCTTC
>TRBV11-2|TRBJ2-1|.|.
CASSLQGSYNEQFF
TGTGCCAGCAGCTTACAGGGATCCTACAATGAGCAGTTCTTC
>TRBV19|TRBJ1-2|TRBD1|.
CASSTRQGEYYGYTF
TGTGCCAGTAGTACCCGACAGGGAGAGTACTATGGCTACACCTTC
>TRBV28|TRBJ2-7|.|.
CASSILGQSYEQYF
TGTGCCAGCAGTATCCTTGGACAGAGCTACGAGCAGTACTTC
>TRBV2|TRBJ2-6|.|.
CATLTAGDGSGANVLTF
TGTGCCACCCTAACGGCAGGGGATGGCTCTGGGGCCAACGTCCTGACTTTC
>TRBV2|TRBJ2-1|TRBD2|.
CASSESSVLAGVVSYNEQFF
TGTGCCAGCAGTGAAAGCTCCGTACTAGCGGGAGTGGTCTCCTACAATGAGCAGTTCTTC
>TRBV7-9|TRBJ2-3|TRBD2|.
CASSSSPGLGPDTQYF
TGTGCCAGCAGTTCTAGTCCGGGACTAGGCCCAGATACGCAGTATTTT
>TRBV7-3|TRBJ1-5|.|once
CASSSYDTGTNQPQHF
TGTGCCAGCAGCTCCTACGACACAGGTACCAATCAGCCCCAGCATTTT
>TRBV7-8|TRBJ2-3|.|.
CASSSRLLAASTDTQYF
TGTGCCAGCAGCTCCCGCCTTTTAGCAGCTAGCACAGATACGCAGTATTTT
>TRBV28|TRBJ1-5|TRBD1|.
CASNIGTGGQPQHF
TGTGCCAGCAACATAGGGACAGGTGGACAGCCCCAGCATTTT
>TRBV11-2|TRBJ2-3|TRBD2|once
CASSLAGGRDTQYF
TGTGCCAGCAGCCTAGCGGGAGGGAGGGATACGCAGTATTTT
>TRBV5-4|TRBJ2-7|.|.
CASSVDPYEQYF
TGTGCCAGCAGCGTGGACCCTTACGAGCAGTACTTC
>TRBV7-6|TRBJ2-7|.|.
CASSLGISYEQYF
TGTGCCAGCAGCTTAGGGATTTCCTACGAGCAGTACTTC
>TRBV6-1|TRBJ1-2|TRBD1|.
CASSERTGTTSDGYTF
TGTGCCAGCAGTGAGCGGACAGGGACCACAAGTGACGGCTACACCTTC
>TRBV9|TRBJ2-1|.|.
CASSGNNEQFF
TGTGCCAGCAGCGGAAACAATGAGCAGTTCTTC
>TRBV7-6|TRBJ2-7|TRBD1|once
CASSLRTGPSYEQYF
TGTGCCAGCAGCCTACGGACAGGGCCATCCTACGAGCAGTACTTC
>TRBV28|TRBJ1-6|.|.
CASSLHRQVHSPLHF
TGTGCCAGCAGTTTACATCGGCAGGTCCATTCACCCCTCCACTTT
>TRBV13|TRBJ2-5|.|.
CASSLLEKETQYF
TGTGCCAGCAGCTTACTAGAAAAAGAGACCCAGTACTTC
>TRBV7-7|TRBJ2-3|.|.
CASSLAVSDTQYF
TGTGCCAGCAGCTTAGCGGTTTCTGATACGCAGTATTTT
>TRBV15|TRBJ1-4|.|.
CATSNGTPEKLFF
TGTGCCACCAGCAACGGGACTCCTGAAAAACTGTTTTTT
>TRBV7-9|TRBJ2-1|.|.
CASSLVVSNEQFF
TGTGCCAGCAGCTTAGTAGTGAGCAATGAGCAGTTCTTC
>TRBV27|TRBJ2-7|TRBD1|.
CASSTRQGAYEQYF
TGTGCCAGCAGTACCCGACAGGGGGCCTACGAGCAGTACTTC
>TRBV7-9|TRBJ1-4|TRBD1|once
CASSLVQGGPEKLFF
TGTGCCAGCAGCTTAGTGCAGGGGGGACCGGAAAAACTGTTTTTT
>TRBV6-5|TRBJ2-7|.|.
CASSPRDNRFYEQYF
TGTGCCAGCAGTCCCCGGGACAATAGATTCTACGAGCAGTACTTC
>TRBV28|TRBJ2-2|TRBD2|.
CASSFRGAGELFF
TGTGCCAGCAGTTTTCGGGGGGCCGGGGAGCTGTTTTTT
>TRBV11-3|TRBJ2-3|.|.
CASSLVHPDTQYF
TGTGCCAGCAGCTTAGTGCATCCGGATACGCAGTATTTT
>TRBV4-1|TRBJ2-5|TRBD2|.
CASSLRTSGLQETQYF
TGCGCCAGCAGCCTAAGGACTAGCGGGCTCCAAGAGACCCAGTACTTC
>TRBV7-9|TRBJ2-7|.|.
CASSLLWGYEQYF
TGTGCCAGCAGCCTTCTCTGGGGCTACGAGCAGTACTTC
>TRBV5-1|TRBJ2-5|TRBD1|.
CASSLGARDRGHQETQYF
TGCGCCAGCAGCTTGGGGGCCCGGGACAGGGGCCACCAAGAGACCCAGTACTTC
>TRBV6-5|TRBJ1-5|.|.
CASSQGVGQPQHF
TGTGCCAGCAGTCAGGGTGTTGGTCAGCCCCAGCATTTT
>TRBV4-3|TRBJ2-7|TRBD2|.
CASIHKRGSYEQYF
TGCGCCAGCATTCATAAGCGGGGGTCCTACGAGCAGTACTTC
>TRBV6-5|TRBJ2-7|TRBD2|few
CASSYRGRAGYEQYF
TGTGCCAGCAGTTACCGGGGGAGGGCGGGTTACGAGCAGTACTTC
>TRBV23-1|TRBJ2-3|TRBD1|.
CASSQSLRGRPSHTDTQYF
TGCGCCAGCAGTCAATCGCTTAGGGGGCGGCCTTCCCACACAGATACGCAGTATTTT
>TRBV27|TRBJ1-5|TRBD1|.
CASSSTGGSYSNQPQHF
TGTGCCAGCAGTTCGACAGGGGGGTCGTATAGCAATCAGCCCCAGCATTTT
>TRBV25-1|TRBJ2-1|TRBD2|.
CASSEWGRAENEQFF
TGTGCCAGCAGTGAATGGGGGAGGGCGGAAAATGAGCAGTTCTTC
>TRBV4-3|TRBJ2-1|.|.
CASSQGWEGSLGNEQFF
TGCGCCAGCAGCCAAGGGTGGGAAGGGTCACTGGGCAATGAGCAGTTCTTC
>TRBV10-3|TRBJ2-5|TRBD1|.
CAIRQTGPQETQYF
TGTGCCATCAGACAGACAGGGCCTCAGGAGACCCAGTACTTC
>TRBV10-3|TRBJ2-5|.|.
CAISEFGDRQETQYF
TGTGCCATCAGTGAGTTTGGTGATCGGCAAGAGACCCAGTACTTC
>TRBV2|TRBJ2-7|.|.
CASRGRDKYEQYF
TGTGCCAGCAGGGGCCGGGACAAATACGAGCAGTACTTC